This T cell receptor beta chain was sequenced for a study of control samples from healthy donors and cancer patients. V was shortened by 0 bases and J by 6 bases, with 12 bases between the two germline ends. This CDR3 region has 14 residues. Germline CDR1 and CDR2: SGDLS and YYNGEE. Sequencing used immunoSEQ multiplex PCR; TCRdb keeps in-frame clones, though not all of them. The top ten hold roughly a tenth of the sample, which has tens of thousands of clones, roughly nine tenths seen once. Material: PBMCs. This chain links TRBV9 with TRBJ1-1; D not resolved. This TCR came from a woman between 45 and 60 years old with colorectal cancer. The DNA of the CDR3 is TGTGCCAGCAGCGTAGAGGTTGTGAGCGCTGAAGCTTTCTTT. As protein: CASSVEVVSAEAFF.